Given below is one T cell receptor (beta chain) in context. This specimen comes from a study of T cell clones after liver transplantation. Study context: A pre-transplant mixed lymphocyte reaction with TCRbeta sequencing defined graft-donor-reactive clones followed in post-transplant blood.

Repertoires were generated with immunoSEQ multiplex PCR, while TCRdb's copy carries only in-frame clones and drops some. The repertoire consists of roughly 74,000 clones, with 80% occurring once and the leading ten covering less than 0.65%. Germline V CDR1 and CDR2: MDHEN, SYDVKM. V was cut by 5 bases and J by 3 bases, with 13 bases left in between. CDR3 length equals 15 residues. Sequencing was performed on CD4+ T cells from blood, taken before liver transplant. This sequence joins TRBV28 and TRBJ2-2, with a tentative D call TRBD2 (6 bases). This TCR derives from a human donor who received a liver transplant. The CDR3 region has the DNA TGTGCCAGCAGTGGTTCTAGCGTCCACACCGGGGAGCTGTTTTTT. This sequence encodes CASSGSSVHTGELFF.